The 21 T cell receptor beta chains below were found in one sample sequenced in a study of blood T cell repertoires in COVID-19 (TCRdb year 2020). Library prep was done by the immunoSEQ multiplex PCR assay. Here the immuneACCESS table is served through TCRdb, limited to in-frame sequences with V and J called. Missing clones are a known gap in these copies; in checked studies unresolved V genes cover under half, and the rest lacks a known reason. A total of about 200,000 clones appear in this sample, 80% to 85% of them only once. The ten top clones hold approximately 8% of the sample. Sequencing input: peripheral blood. The receptors here all came from an elderly woman with COVID-19, enrolled during active disease.

The chain uses TRBV7-9 and TRBJ1-5; D gene uncertain. V lost 5 bases and J lost 4, with 9 bases in between. Per the germline V gene, CDR1 is SEHNR and CDR2 is FQNEAQ (reference sequence). CDR3 length: 13 amino acids. CDR3 sequence (DNA): TGTGCCAGCAGCGAAGGGAGTAATCAGCCCCAGCATTTT. This translates into CASSEGSNQPQHF.

A single count supports this clone. The chain links TRBV13 to TRBJ1-2; 7 bases agree with TRBD1. Germline CDR1 is PRHDT and CDR2 is FYEKMQ (reference sequence). CDR3 size: 12 residues. Trimming removed 5 bases from V and 3 bases from J; junction bases left unmatched: 0. The CDR3 sequence: CASSQGDYGYTF. The DNA of the CDR3 is TGTGCCAGCAGCCAGGGGGACTATGGCTACACCTTC. Full variable domain (remainder filled in from reference TRBV13 and TRBJ1-2): AAGVIQSPRHLIKEKRETATLKCYPIPRHDTVYWYQQGPGQDPQFLISFYEKMQSDKGSIPDRFSAQQFSDYHSELNMSSLELGDSALYFCASSQGDYGYTFGSGTRLTVV.

This rearrangement joins TRBV7-9 to TRBJ1-1, with TRBD1 identical over 8 bases. This CDR3 spans 14 amino acids. Per the germline V gene, CDR1 is SEHNR and CDR2 is FQNEAQ (reference sequence). Germline trimming cut 5 bases from V and 7 bases from J; bases unmatched to any gene: 9. In nucleotides, the CDR3 is TGTGCCAGCAGCCCTGGACAGGGAGAGTTTGAAGCTTTCTTT. This encodes CASSPGQGEFEAFF.

The gene calls are TRBV18 and TRBJ2-7, with D possibly being TRBD1 (6 bases). Germline CDR1 and CDR2: KGHSH and LQKENI. The CDR3 has 15 amino acids. V gave up 2 bases and J gave up 7 bases, with 18 bases separating them. The CDR3 here is CASSPDRTYPMEQYF. CDR3 nucleotides: TGTGCCAGCTCACCAGACAGGACGTACCCGATGGAGCAGTACTTC.

The chain has TRBV27 and TRBJ2-4, with TRBD2 matching 7 bases. Germline-derived CDR1 and CDR2 are MNHEY and SMNVEV (reference sequence). The V and J ends lost 8 bases and 3 bases, in that order; junction bases with no gene match: 19. CDR3 length equals 18 residues. CDR3 sequence reads: CASARKAGESGVKNIQYF. CDR3 DNA sequence: TGTGCCAGCGCCCGGAAGGCGGGGGAATCGGGGGTCAAAAACATTCAGTACTTC.

The chain combines TRBV5-1 with TRBJ2-5; 8 bases are shared with TRBD1. Germline lookup yields CDR1 SGHRS and CDR2 YFSETQ. V lost 8 bases and J lost 2; bases outside the gene matches: 8. This CDR3 spans 14 amino acids. CDR3 in amino acids: CASGGTGGQETQYF. CDR3 coding DNA: TGCGCCAGTGGAGGGACAGGCGGGCAAGAGACCCAGTACTTC.

The chain recombines TRBV9 with TRBJ1-2; no definite D call. Trimming removed 5 bases from V and 5 bases from J, with 10 bases in between. Germline V gene sequence: CDR1 SGDLS, CDR2 YYNGEE. The CDR3 covers 12 residues. The CDR3 coding sequence is TGTGCCAGCAGGCGAGGAGGGTATGGCTACACCTTC. Residues: CASRRGGYGYTF.

This clone was detected only a few times. The chain has TRBV30 and TRBJ1-5, with 7 bases that match TRBD1. J gave up 3 bases and V 7 bases, and 9 bases lay outside the gene matches. This CDR3 contains 14 residues. Germline V gene data show CDR1 as GTSNPN and CDR2 as SVGIG (reference sequence). The DNA for the CDR3 is TGTGCCTTATCGACAGGGTGGAACAATCAGCCCCAGCATTTT. It is translated as CALSTGWNNQPQHF.

The CDR3: CASRLPGQGLREQFF. CDR3 nucleotide sequence: TGTGCCAGCAGACTTCCGGGACAGGGGCTGCGTGAGCAGTTCTTC. The rearrangement uses TRBV28 and TRBJ2-1; 10 bases align to TRBD1. J gave up 9 bases and V 6 bases, and 11 bases lay outside the gene matches. This CDR3 is 15 amino acids long. The V gene's germline CDR1 is MDHEN and CDR2 SYDVKM. Drawing the rest from reference TRBV28 and TRBJ2-1, the complete variable domain is DVKVTQSSRYLVKRTGEKVFLECVQDMDHENMFWYRQDPGLGLRLIYFSYDVKMKEKGDIPEGYSVSREKKERFSLILESASTNQTSMYLCASRLPGQGLREQFFGPGTRLTVL.

This chain uses TRBV25-1 with TRBJ2-1; 11 positions agree with TRBD2. Germline V CDR1 and CDR2: MGHDK, SYGVNS. V lost 3 bases, J lost 6 bases, and 4 bases stayed unmatched. The CDR3 runs to 15 residues. The CDR3 bases are TGTGCCAGCAGTGAGCTAGCGGGGGGTCTCAATGAGCAGTTCTTC. Protein sequence: CASSELAGGLNEQFF. Complete variable domain (other parts from reference TRBV25-1 and TRBJ2-1): EADIYQTPRYLVIGTGKKITLECSQTMGHDKMYWYQQDPGMELHLIHYSYGVNSTEKGDLSSESTVSRIRTEHFPLTLESARPSHTSQYLCASSELAGGLNEQFFGPGTRLTVL.

This chain uses TRBV5-5 with TRBJ1-3; TRBD1 is a possible D gene (6 bases). Trimming took 4 bases from V and 1 from J, leaving 18 bases between them. CDR3 length: 17 residues. Per germline, CDR1 SGHKS and CDR2 YYEKEE (reference sequence). The CDR3: CASSPYSRGRSGNTIYF. The CDR3 DNA follows: TGTGCCAGCAGCCCATACTCCAGGGGACGATCTGGAAACACCATATATTTT.

This clone was observed a single time. The chain links TRBV27 to TRBJ1-4; no firm D call. Germline assignment: CDR1 MNHEY and CDR2 SMNVEV (reference sequence). With 3 bases removed from V and 7 bases from J, the gap between germline ends came to 6 bases. The CDR3 extends over 12 amino acids. CDR3 nucleotides: TGTGCCAGCAGTTTTGCAGGTGAAAAACTGTTTTTT. Translated, it gives CASSFAGEKLFF.

This chain connects TRBV12-5 to TRBJ2-1; 8 nucleotides agree with TRBD2. Germline lookup yields CDR1 LGHNT and CDR2 FRNRAP. J gave up 6 bases and V 6 bases, and 7 bases lay outside the gene matches. CDR3 length: 14 amino acids. The CDR3 DNA is TGTGCTAGTGGGGTAAGCGGGGGAATCAATGAGCAGTTCTTC. Translating gives CASGVSGGINEQFF.

The chain is built from TRBV11-1 and TRBJ2-1; 15 bases line up with TRBD2. CDR1 and CDR2 from the germline V gene are SGHAT and FQDESV (reference sequence). There are 16 residues in the CDR3. V was pared by 4 bases and J by 6 bases, with 4 bases of the junction left unmatched. The CDR3 coding sequence is TGTGCCAGCAGCTCGCGGACTAGCGGGAGGGCCAATGAGCAGTTCTTC. This sequence encodes CASSSRTSGRANEQFF.

The chain combines TRBV12-5 with TRBJ2-1; D is possibly TRBD1 (5 bases). Trimming cost V 2 bases and J 4 bases, with 12 bases left between them. CDR1 and CDR2 (germline): LGHNT, FRNRAP. This CDR3 has 15 amino acids. The CDR3 loop is CASGLLVAGYNEQFF. The DNA for the CDR3 is TGTGCTAGTGGTTTGTTGGTTGCAGGGTACAATGAGCAGTTCTTC. The full variable domain, with the rest looked up from reference TRBV12-5 and TRBJ2-1, is DARVTQTPRHKVTEMGQEVTMRCQPILGHNTVFWYRQTMMQGLELLAYFRNRAPLDDSGMPKDRFSAEMPDATLATLKIQPSEPRDSAVYFCASGLLVAGYNEQFFGPGTRLTVL.

Note on this clone: Additional DNA sequences in this sample encode the identical CDR3. The chain recombines TRBV19 with TRBJ2-7; possible D gene TRBD1, 5 bases. Germline CDR1 is LNHDA and CDR2 is SQIVND (reference sequence). The germline V and J ends were trimmed by 4 bases and 1 base, with 8 bases remaining between them. CDR3 length equals 13 residues. The DNA of the CDR3 is TGTGCCAGTAGTAAAGGGGTTTCCTACGAGCAGTACTTC. It is translated as CASSKGVSYEQYF.

The chain joins TRBV14 to TRBJ1-2; 12 bases are a match to TRBD1. The CDR3 runs 14 residues. The germline CDR1 and CDR2 sequences are SGHDN and FVKESK. Trimming removed 4 bases from V and 8 bases from J; junction bases left unmatched: 5. In nucleotides, the CDR3 is TGTGCCAGCAGCCGTCGGGACAGGGGGCAAGGCTACACCTTC. Translation gives CASSRRDRGQGYTF.

The J gene is TRBJ1-5, the V gene TRBV4-1; D remains unclear. Germline V lookup: CDR1 MGHRA, CDR2 YSYEKL. CDR3 length: 16 residues. Trimming removed 1 base at V and 7 bases at J, with 17 bases between. CDR3 in DNA: TGCGCCAGCAGCCAAGCCACCGGGTCCATTGGACAGCCCCAGCATTTT. Translated, it gives CASSQATGSIGQPQHF.

The chain is built from TRBV30 and TRBJ2-3; possible D gene TRBD2, 7 bases. The CDR3 is 13 residues long. Germline lookup yields CDR1 GTSNPN and CDR2 SVGIG (reference sequence). V shed 5 bases and J shed 6 bases, with 15 bases lying between them. This chain's CDR3 is CAWWGGGRDTQYF. In DNA, the CDR3 is TGTGCCTGGTGGGGGGGCGGGCGCGATACGCAGTATTTT.

V and J are TRBV19 and TRBJ2-1, with D possibly matching TRBD2 (7 bases). The CDR3 is 14 amino acids. Germline lookup yields CDR1 LNHDA and CDR2 SQIVND (reference sequence). V lost 9 bases and J 2 bases, leaving 14 bases between the germline ends. The CDR3 DNA reads TGTGCCAGCGGAGGGGGGGCCACCTACAATGAGCAGTTCTTC. It translates to CASGGGATYNEQFF.

The chain recombines TRBV15 with TRBJ2-7, with D possibly TRBD1 on 7 matching bases. The CDR3 runs 14 residues. CDR1 is LNHNV and CDR2 is YYDKDF in the germline V gene (reference sequence). Between the trimmed V and J ends, which lost 0 bases and 9 bases, there was a span of 15 bases. The CDR3 reads CATSRDLRGTRQYF. In DNA, the CDR3 is TGTGCCACCAGCAGAGATCTCAGGGGGACTCGGCAGTACTTC.